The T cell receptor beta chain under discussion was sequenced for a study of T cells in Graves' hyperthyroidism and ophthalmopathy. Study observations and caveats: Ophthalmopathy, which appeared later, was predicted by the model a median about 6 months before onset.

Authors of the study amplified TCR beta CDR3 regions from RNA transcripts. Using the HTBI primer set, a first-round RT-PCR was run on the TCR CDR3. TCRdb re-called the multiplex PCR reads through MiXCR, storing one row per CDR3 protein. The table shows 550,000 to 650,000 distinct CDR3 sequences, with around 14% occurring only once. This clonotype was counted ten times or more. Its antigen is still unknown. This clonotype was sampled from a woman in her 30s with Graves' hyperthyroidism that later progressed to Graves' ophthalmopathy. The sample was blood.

Here the CDR3 DNA reads TGCGCCAGCAGCTTGTCCGGGGCGCAGTCTGAAGCTTTCTTT. As protein: CASSLSGAQSEAFF. The rearrangement links TRBV5-1 to TRBJ1-1, with D tentatively TRBD1 (5 bases). CDR1 is SGHRS, CDR2 YFSETQ, per germline. The V end lost 1 base, the J end lost 6 bases, and 13 bases lay between the germline ends. The CDR3 has 14 amino acids.